A single sample gave rise to the 21 T cell receptor beta chains below, sequenced in a study of cytomegalovirus exposure and HLA in healthy donors (dated by TCRdb to between 2016 and 2019). Receptor amplification or capture employed the immunoSEQ multiplex PCR assay. For the multiplex PCR, a mixture combining 60 forward primers for TCR Vbeta segments and 13 reverse primers for TCR Jbeta segments was used. Sourced from immuneACCESS, this table was stored by TCRdb with only in-frame sequences that have V and J called. A share of the clones is absent; for the studies checked, an unresolved V gene accounts for under half, and the remainder has no known explanation. The sample yields over 130,000 clones; 66% were counted once. The ten biggest clones cover approximately 6.5% of the sample. Sequences were obtained from PBMCs. These receptors came from a woman aged 55-70 years in good health and CMV-seronegative.

This clone has just one count. The genes are TRBV5-4 and TRBJ2-2; 11 bases agree with TRBD2. This CDR3 region has 18 residues. The junction had 9 bases not matched to a gene; V was cut back by 1 base and J by 4 bases. Per the germline V gene, CDR1 is SGHNT and CDR2 is YYREEE (reference sequence). The CDR3 loop reads CASSLPTSGGYRTGELFF. The CDR3, as DNA: TGTGCCAGCAGCTTGCCCACTAGCGGGGGATATCGCACCGGGGAGCTGTTTTTT.

This chain joins TRBV1 and TRBJ2-5; TRBD2, the table's D call, was not compared with the DNA. TRBV1 is flagged as a pseudogene. The CDR3 is made up of 15 amino acids. For the CDR3, the DNA is TGCACCAGCAGCCGGTGGGGGGGGGCCCGCCCTGGTTGGTACTTC. Translated, it gives CTSSRWGGARPGWYF.

V usage is TRBV7-9 and J usage is TRBJ1-2, with unresolved D. V was trimmed by 5 bases and J by 3 bases, leaving 10 bases between them. This CDR3 comprises 13 residues. CDR1 and CDR2 from the germline V gene are SEHNR and FQNEAQ (reference sequence). CDR3 DNA sequence: TGTGCCAGCAGCCCGTCGGCGGACTATGGCTACACCTTC. Its protein product is CASSPSADYGYTF.

The chain is built from TRBV5-4 and TRBJ2-3, with 7 bases matching TRBD1. The germline V gene has CDR1 SGHNT and CDR2 YYREEE (reference sequence). The CDR3 runs 14 residues. V dropped 9 bases and J dropped 2; count of bases not matched to a gene: 9. The CDR3 DNA is TGTGCCACCAAAACAGGGACAGTCACAGATACGCAGTATTTT. It is translated as CATKTGTVTDTQYF. The complete variable domain, with remaining parts taken from reference TRBV5-4 and TRBJ2-3, reads ETGVTQSPTHLIKTRGQQVTLRCSSQSGHNTVSWYQQALGQGPQFIFQYYREEENGRGNFPPRFSGLQFPNYSSELNVNALELDDSALYLCATKTGTVTDTQYFGPGTRLTVL.

This clone was seen a single time. The chain combines TRBV10-3 with TRBJ2-5; no firm D call. The CDR3 has 11 amino acids. Germline loops: CDR1 ENHRY, CDR2 SYGVKD. Trimming cost V 6 bases and J 3 bases, with 5 bases left between them. CDR3 amino acids: CAIRAEETQYF. CDR3 sequence (DNA): TGTGCCATCAGGGCAGAAGAGACCCAGTACTTC.

The V and J genes are TRBV9 and TRBJ2-1; 11 nucleotides align to TRBD2. Germline V CDR1 and CDR2: SGDLS, YYNGEE. J gave up 8 bases and V 2 bases, and 12 bases lay outside the gene matches. CDR3 length equals 17 residues. CDR3 coding DNA: TGTGCCAGCAGCGTCGATCTAGCGGGAGGCGTTCGGGATGAGCAGTTCTTC. Protein sequence: CASSVDLAGGVRDEQFF.

The chain links TRBV7-9 to TRBJ1-1; 11 bases fit TRBD1. The length of the CDR3 is 16 residues. Germline assignment: CDR1 SEHNR and CDR2 FQNEAQ (reference sequence). V lost 0 bases to trimming and J lost 4 bases; unmatched junction nucleotides: 4. As DNA, the CDR3 is TGTGCCAGCAGCTTAGCTGGACAGGGGGCTGGCACTGAAGCTTTCTTT. It specifies CASSLAGQGAGTEAFF.

V gene TRBV9 combines with J gene TRBJ1-1; D unresolved. CDR1 and CDR2 from the germline V gene are SGDLS and YYNGEE. The CDR3 sequence is 15 residues long. The V and J ends lost 0 bases and 3 bases respectively, with 12 bases between them. CDR3 nucleotides: TGTGCCAGCAGCGTAGCTGGAGGGTGGGACACTGAAGCTTTCTTT. Residues: CASSVAGGWDTEAFF.

The chain recombines TRBV29-1 with TRBJ2-7; TRBD1 matches at 10 bases. With 6 bases clipped from V and 2 bases from J, the junction kept 7 bases outside the gene matches. The CDR3 runs 14 residues. Germline-derived CDR1 and CDR2 are SQVTM and ANQGSEA. CDR3 region: CSVGGGQGTYEQYF. CDR3 DNA: TGCAGCGTAGGCGGGGGACAGGGGACCTACGAGCAGTACTTC.

This clone was seen just once. CDR3 amino acids: CASSESGHAGYF. The CDR3 DNA sequence: TGCGCCAGCAGTGAGTCGGGACATGCCGGGTACTTC. The rearrangement joins TRBV10-1 to TRBJ2-5, with D possibly being TRBD1 (6 bases). Germline V gene data show CDR1 as WNHNN and CDR2 as SYGVQD (reference sequence). Trimming took off 0 bases at V and 13 bases at J, with 12 bases between the two ends. The CDR3 consists of 12 residues.

The genes are TRBV7-9 and TRBJ2-5; 8 nucleotides line up with TRBD1. TRBJ2-7 matches the DNA end more closely, so the J call is doubtful. The germline V gene has CDR1 SEHNR and CDR2 FQNEAQ (reference sequence). The CDR3 consists of 15 residues. CDR3 bases: TGTGCCAGCAGCTTATCAGGACAGGGAGCCTACGAGCAGTACTTC. Residues: CASSLSGQGAYEQYF.

The rearrangement uses TRBV6-1 and TRBJ2-7; 8 bases align to TRBD1. With 1 base clipped from V and 2 bases from J, the junction kept 4 bases outside the gene matches. In germline, CDR1 is MNHNS, CDR2 SASEGT. The CDR3 consists of 15 residues. The CDR3 DNA sequence: TGTGCCAGCAGTGAAGGGGGGACAGGCACCTACGAGCAGTACTTC. Amino acid sequence: CASSEGGTGTYEQYF.

This chain joins TRBV5-1 and TRBJ2-2; tentative D call: TRBD1 (6 bases). V was shortened by 2 bases and J by 5 bases, with 16 bases between the two germline ends. The length of the CDR3 is 16 residues. Germline CDR1 SGHRS, CDR2 YFSETQ. The CDR3, as DNA: TGCGCCAGCAGCTTAGTCACAGGGCCGGGGACCGGGGAGCTGTTTTTT. Translating it yields CASSLVTGPGTGELFF.

V is TRBV5-6 and J is TRBJ2-2, with 10 positions matching TRBD1. With 0 bases clipped from V and 5 bases from J, the junction kept 4 bases outside the gene matches. Germline CDR1 SGHDT, CDR2 YYEEEE. This CDR3 is 16 amino acids long. This CDR3 reads CASSLAGTGVTGELFF. The CDR3 DNA reads TGTGCCAGCAGCTTGGCCGGGACAGGGGTTACCGGGGAGCTGTTTTTT.

V and J are TRBV28 and TRBJ1-4; D is possibly TRBD1 (5 bases). Germline V CDR1 and CDR2: MDHEN, SYDVKM. There are 14 residues in the CDR3. V was clipped by 2 bases and J by 8 bases, with 12 bases between them. For the CDR3, the DNA is TGTGCCAGCAGTTTAGGGGGGGGTCAAGAAAAACTGTTTTTT. Its translation is CASSLGGGQEKLFF.

The genes are TRBV18 and TRBJ1-1, with D perhaps TRBD1 (5 bases). The germline V gene has CDR1 KGHSH and CDR2 LQKENI. Trimming took off 0 bases at V and 6 bases at J, with 8 bases between the two ends. This CDR3 contains 13 residues. The chain's CDR3 is CASSPPSGAEAFF. The DNA of the CDR3 is TGTGCCAGCTCACCACCTTCGGGGGCTGAAGCTTTCTTT. The entire variable domain, with the rest obtained from reference TRBV18 and TRBJ1-1, is as follows: NAGVMQNPRHLVRRRGQEARLRCSPMKGHSHVYWYRQLPEEGLKFMVYLQKENIIDESGMPKERFSAEFPKEGPSILRIQQVVRGDSAAYFCASSPPSGAEAFFGQGTRLTVV.

The rearrangement uses TRBV28 and TRBJ2-7; tentatively, D is TRBD1 (6 bases). The V end was cut by 3 bases, the J end by 0 bases, with 15 bases between. CDR1 and CDR2 from the germline V gene are MDHEN and SYDVKM. This CDR3 contains 16 residues. For the CDR3, the DNA is TGTGCCAGCAGTTTCAATCAACTAGGGGGCTCCTACGAGCAGTACTTC. Protein sequence: CASSFNQLGGSYEQYF.

V usage is TRBV4-2 and J usage is TRBJ2-7, with a possible D match to TRBD2 (6 bases). This CDR3 spans 17 amino acids. Germline V CDR1 and CDR2: LGHNA, YNFKEQ. Between the trimmed V and J ends, which lost 0 bases and 2 bases, there was a span of 17 bases. The CDR3 nucleotides read TGTGCCAGCAGCCAAGATCGGTCGGCTAGCGATACCTACGAGCAGTACTTC. It specifies CASSQDRSASDTYEQYF.

This clone was seen more than once but under ten times. The V and J genes are TRBV6-5 and TRBJ1-1; D unclear. Per the germline V gene, CDR1 is MNHEY and CDR2 is SVGAGI. V lost 6 bases and J lost 7, with 18 bases in between. The CDR3 totals 14 residues. The CDR3 protein is CASSNPGGAFEAFF. Written as DNA, the CDR3 is TGTGCCAGCAGCAACCCCGGAGGAGCTTTTGAAGCTTTCTTT.

This clone turned up a few times. The CDR3 protein is CASSLETGGSYNSPLHF. CDR3 coding DNA: TGCGCCAGCAGCTTGGAGACAGGGGGTTCCTATAATTCACCCCTCCACTTT. V and J are TRBV5-1 and TRBJ1-6; TRBD1 matches at 9 bases. This CDR3 region has 17 residues. After removal of 0 bases from V and 1 base from J, the junction contained 2 bases not matched to a gene. The germline V gene encodes CDR1 SGHRS and CDR2 YFSETQ.

This chain joins TRBV27 and TRBJ2-7, with a tentative D call TRBD1 (7 bases). The CDR3 runs 13 residues. V was shortened by 8 bases and J by 6 bases, with 17 bases between the two germline ends. The germline CDR1 and CDR2 sequences are MNHEY and SMNVEV (reference sequence). The chain's CDR3 is CASRPQGGSEQYF. CDR3 DNA: TGTGCCAGCCGTCCGCAGGGGGGATCCGAGCAGTACTTC.